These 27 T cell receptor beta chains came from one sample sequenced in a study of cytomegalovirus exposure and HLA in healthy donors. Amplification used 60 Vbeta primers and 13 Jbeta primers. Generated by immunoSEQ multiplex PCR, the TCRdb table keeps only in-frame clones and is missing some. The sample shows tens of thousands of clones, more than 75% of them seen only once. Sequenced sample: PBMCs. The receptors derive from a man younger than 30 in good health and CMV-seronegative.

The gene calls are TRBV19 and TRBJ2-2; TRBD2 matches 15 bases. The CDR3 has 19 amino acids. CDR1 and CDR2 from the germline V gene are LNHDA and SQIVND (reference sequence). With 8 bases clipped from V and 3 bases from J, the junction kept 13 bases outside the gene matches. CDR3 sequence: CASAQKRTSGRAYTGELFF. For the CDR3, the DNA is TGTGCCAGTGCTCAGAAAAGGACTAGCGGGAGGGCGTACACCGGGGAGCTGTTTTTT.

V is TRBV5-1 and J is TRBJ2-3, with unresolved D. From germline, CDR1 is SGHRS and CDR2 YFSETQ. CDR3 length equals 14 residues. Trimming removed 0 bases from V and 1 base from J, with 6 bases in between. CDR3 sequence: CASSLDIRTDTQYF. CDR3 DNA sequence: TGCGCCAGCAGCTTGGACATACGCACAGATACGCAGTATTTT.

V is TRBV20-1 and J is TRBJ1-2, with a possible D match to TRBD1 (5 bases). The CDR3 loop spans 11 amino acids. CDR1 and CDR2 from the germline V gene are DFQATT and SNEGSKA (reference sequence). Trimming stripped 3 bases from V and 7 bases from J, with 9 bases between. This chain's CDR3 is CSASRGGGYTF. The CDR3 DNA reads TGCAGTGCTAGCCGCGGGGGTGGCTACACCTTC.

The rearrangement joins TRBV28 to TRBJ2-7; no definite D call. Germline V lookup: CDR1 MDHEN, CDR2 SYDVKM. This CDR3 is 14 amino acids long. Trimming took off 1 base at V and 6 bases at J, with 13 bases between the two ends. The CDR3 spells CASSLFRLPPEQYF. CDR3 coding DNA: TGTGCCAGCAGTTTATTCCGTCTTCCTCCCGAGCAGTACTTC.

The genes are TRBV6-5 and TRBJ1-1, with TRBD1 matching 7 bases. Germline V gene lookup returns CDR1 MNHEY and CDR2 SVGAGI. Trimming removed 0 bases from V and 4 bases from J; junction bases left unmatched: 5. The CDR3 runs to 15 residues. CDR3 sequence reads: CASSYSFSGGTEAFF. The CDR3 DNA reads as TGTGCCAGCAGTTACTCATTCTCAGGGGGCACTGAAGCTTTCTTT.

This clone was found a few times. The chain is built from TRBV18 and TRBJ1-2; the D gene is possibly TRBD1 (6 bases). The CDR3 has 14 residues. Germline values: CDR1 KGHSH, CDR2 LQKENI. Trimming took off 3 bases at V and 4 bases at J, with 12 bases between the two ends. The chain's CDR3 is CASSPDSLRYGYTF. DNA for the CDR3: TGTGCCAGCTCACCGGACAGTCTACGCTATGGCTACACCTTC. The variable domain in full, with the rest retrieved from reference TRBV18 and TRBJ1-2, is NAGVMQNPRHLVRRRGQEARLRCSPMKGHSHVYWYRQLPEEGLKFMVYLQKENIIDESGMPKERFSAEFPKEGPSILRIQQVVRGDSAAYFCASSPDSLRYGYTFGSGTRLTVV.

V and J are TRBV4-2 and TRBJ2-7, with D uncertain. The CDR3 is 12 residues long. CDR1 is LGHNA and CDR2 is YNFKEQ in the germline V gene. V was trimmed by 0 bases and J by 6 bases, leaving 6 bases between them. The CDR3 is CASSQDTGEQYF. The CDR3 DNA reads TGTGCCAGCAGCCAAGATACGGGCGAGCAGTACTTC.

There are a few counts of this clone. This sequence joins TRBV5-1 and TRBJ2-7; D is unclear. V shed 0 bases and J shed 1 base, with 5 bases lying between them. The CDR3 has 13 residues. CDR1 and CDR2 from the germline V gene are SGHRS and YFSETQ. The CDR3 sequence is CASSLDLSYEQYF. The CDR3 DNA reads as TGCGCCAGCAGCTTGGACCTATCCTACGAGCAGTACTTC. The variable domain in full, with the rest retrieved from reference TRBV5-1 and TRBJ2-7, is KAGVTQTPRYLIKTRGQQVTLSCSPISGHRSVSWYQQTPGQGLQFLFEYFSETQRNKGNFPGRFSGRQFSNSRSEMNVSTLELGDSALYLCASSLDLSYEQYFGPGTRLTVT.

CDR3 sequence (DNA): TGTGCCAGCAGCTTACGGGGTGATGTGGGTGAGAACACTGAAGCTTTCTTT. It is translated as CASSLRGDVGENTEAFF. V is TRBV7-6 and J is TRBJ1-1; D call uncertain. This CDR3 is 17 amino acids long. In germline, CDR1 is SGHVS, CDR2 FNYEAQ. Trimming cost V 2 bases and J 1 base, with 17 bases left between them.

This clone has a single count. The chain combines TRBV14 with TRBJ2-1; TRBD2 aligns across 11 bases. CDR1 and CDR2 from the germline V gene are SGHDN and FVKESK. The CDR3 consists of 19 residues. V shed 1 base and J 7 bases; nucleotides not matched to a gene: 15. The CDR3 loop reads CASSQGGRHSGRADNEQFF. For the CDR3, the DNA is TGTGCCAGCAGCCAAGGGGGGCGACATAGCGGGAGGGCCGATAATGAGCAGTTCTTC.

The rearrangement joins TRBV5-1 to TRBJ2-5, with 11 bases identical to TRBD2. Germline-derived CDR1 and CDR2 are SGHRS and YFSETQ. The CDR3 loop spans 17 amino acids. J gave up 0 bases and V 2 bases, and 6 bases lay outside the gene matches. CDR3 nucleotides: TGCGCCAGCAGCTTAAGACTAGCGGGATCGTACCAAGAGACCCAGTACTTC. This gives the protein CASSLRLAGSYQETQYF.

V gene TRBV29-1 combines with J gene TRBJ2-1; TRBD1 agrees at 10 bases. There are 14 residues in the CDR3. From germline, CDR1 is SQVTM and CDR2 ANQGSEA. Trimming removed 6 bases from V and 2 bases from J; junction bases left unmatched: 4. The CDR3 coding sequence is TGCAGCGTCCTGACAGGGGGCGCCTACAATGAGCAGTTCTTC. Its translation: CSVLTGGAYNEQFF.

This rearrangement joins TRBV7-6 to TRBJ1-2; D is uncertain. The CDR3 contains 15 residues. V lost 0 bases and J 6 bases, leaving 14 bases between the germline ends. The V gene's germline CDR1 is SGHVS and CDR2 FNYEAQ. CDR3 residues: CASSLAADLEHGYTF. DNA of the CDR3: TGTGCCAGCAGCTTAGCGGCAGACTTGGAACATGGCTACACCTTC.

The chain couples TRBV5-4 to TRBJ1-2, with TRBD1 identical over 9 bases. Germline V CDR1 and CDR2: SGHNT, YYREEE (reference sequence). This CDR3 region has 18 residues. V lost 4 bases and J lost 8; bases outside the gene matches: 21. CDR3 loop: CASSLRTGDPLTIGGYTF. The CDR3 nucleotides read TGTGCCAGCAGCCTAAGGACAGGGGACCCCCTTACTATCGGCGGCTACACCTTC.

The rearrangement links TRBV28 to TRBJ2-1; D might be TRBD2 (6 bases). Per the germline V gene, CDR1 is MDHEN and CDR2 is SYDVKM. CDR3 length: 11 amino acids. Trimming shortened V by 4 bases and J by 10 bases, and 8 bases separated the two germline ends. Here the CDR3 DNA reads TGTGCCAGCAGTTATCTAGCGGAGCAGTTCTTC. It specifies CASSYLAEQFF.

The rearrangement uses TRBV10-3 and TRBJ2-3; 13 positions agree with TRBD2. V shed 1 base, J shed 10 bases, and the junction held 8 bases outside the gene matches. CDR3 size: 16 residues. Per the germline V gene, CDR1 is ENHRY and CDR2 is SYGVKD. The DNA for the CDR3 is TGTGCCATCAGTGAGTGGACTAGCGGGGGATTCGAGGCGCAGTATTTT. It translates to CAISEWTSGGFEAQYF.

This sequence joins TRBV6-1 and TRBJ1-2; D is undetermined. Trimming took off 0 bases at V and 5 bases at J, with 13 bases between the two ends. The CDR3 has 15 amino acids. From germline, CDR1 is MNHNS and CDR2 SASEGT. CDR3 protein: CASSEAWAGRYGYTF. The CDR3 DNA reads TGTGCCAGCAGTGAAGCGTGGGCAGGCAGATATGGCTACACCTTC.

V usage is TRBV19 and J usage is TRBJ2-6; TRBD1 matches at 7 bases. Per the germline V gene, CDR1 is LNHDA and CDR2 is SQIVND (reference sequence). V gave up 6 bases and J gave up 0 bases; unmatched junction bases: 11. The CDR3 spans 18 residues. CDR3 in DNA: TGTGCCAGTAGAACAAGAGACAGGGCTGCCTCTGGGGCCAACGTCCTGACTTTC. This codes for CASRTRDRAASGANVLTF.

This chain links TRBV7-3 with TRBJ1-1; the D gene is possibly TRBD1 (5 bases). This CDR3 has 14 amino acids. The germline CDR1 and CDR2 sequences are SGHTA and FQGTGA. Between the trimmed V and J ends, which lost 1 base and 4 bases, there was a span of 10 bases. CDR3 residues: CASSLIREGTEAFF. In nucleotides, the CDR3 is TGTGCCAGCAGCTTAATCAGGGAAGGCACTGAAGCTTTCTTT. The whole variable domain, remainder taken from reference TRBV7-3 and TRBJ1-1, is GAGVSQTPSNKVTEKGKYVELRCDPISGHTALYWYRQSLGQGPEFLIYFQGTGAADDSGLPNDRFFAVRPEGSVSTLKIQRTERGDSAVYLCASSLIREGTEAFFGQGTRLTVV.

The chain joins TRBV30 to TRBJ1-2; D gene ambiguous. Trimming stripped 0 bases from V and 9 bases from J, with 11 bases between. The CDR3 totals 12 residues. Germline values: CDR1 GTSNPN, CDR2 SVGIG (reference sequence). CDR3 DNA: TGTGCCTGGAGTGTAACAACGTTTAGCTACACCTTC. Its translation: CAWSVTTFSYTF.

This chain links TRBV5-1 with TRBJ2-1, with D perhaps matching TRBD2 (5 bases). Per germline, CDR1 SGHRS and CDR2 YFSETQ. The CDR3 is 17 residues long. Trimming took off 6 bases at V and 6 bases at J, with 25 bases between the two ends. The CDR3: CASTFSRRSGWVNEQFF. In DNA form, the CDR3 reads TGCGCCAGCACCTTTTCTCGACGGTCGGGATGGGTCAATGAGCAGTTCTTC.

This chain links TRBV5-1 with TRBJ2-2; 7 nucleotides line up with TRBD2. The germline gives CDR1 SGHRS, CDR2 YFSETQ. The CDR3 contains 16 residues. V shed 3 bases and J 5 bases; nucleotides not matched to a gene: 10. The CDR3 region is CASSWGAGRRTGELFF. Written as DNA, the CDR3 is TGCGCCAGCAGCTGGGGAGCGGGGAGACGTACCGGGGAGCTGTTTTTT.

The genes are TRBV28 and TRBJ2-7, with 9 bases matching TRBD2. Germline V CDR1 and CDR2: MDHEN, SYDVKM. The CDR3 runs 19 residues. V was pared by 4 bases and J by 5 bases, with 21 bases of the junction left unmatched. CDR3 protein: CASSSFPAGGMMRIHEQYF. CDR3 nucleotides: TGTGCCAGCAGTTCGTTCCCAGCGGGAGGAATGATGCGCATCCACGAGCAGTACTTC.

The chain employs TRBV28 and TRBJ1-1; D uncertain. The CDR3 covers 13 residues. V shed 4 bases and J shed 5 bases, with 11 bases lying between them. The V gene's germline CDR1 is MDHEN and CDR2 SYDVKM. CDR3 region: CASSSSSRTEAFF. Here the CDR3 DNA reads TGTGCCAGCAGTTCCTCCTCCAGGACTGAAGCTTTCTTT.

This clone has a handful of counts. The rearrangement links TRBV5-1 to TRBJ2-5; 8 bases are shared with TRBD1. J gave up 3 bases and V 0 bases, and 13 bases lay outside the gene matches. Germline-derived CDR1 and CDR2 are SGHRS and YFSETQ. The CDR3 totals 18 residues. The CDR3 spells CASSLGPPGGAAKETQYF. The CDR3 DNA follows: TGCGCCAGCAGCTTGGGACCTCCAGGGGGCGCGGCCAAAGAGACCCAGTACTTC.

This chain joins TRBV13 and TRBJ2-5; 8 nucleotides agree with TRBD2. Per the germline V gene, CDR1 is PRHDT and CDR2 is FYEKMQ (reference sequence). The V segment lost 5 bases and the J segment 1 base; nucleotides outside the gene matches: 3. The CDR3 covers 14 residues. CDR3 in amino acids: CASSGGTSQETQYF. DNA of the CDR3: TGTGCCAGCAGCGGCGGGACTAGCCAAGAGACCCAGTACTTC.

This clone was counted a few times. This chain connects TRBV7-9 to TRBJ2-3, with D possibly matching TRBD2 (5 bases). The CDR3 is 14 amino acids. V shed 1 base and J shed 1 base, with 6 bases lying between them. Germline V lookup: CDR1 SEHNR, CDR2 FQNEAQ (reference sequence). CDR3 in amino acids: CASSLVGGTDTQYF. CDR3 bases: TGTGCCAGCAGCTTAGTCGGGGGCACAGATACGCAGTATTTT.